The next 20 T cell receptor beta chains were all read from a single sample in a study of vaccination effects on CD4 cells after COVID-19. No antigen has been identified for these receptors. Expansion with viral peptide pools was applied to antigen-specific CD4+ T cells by the ViraFEST assay prior to sequencing. It was after approximately 11 days of culture that CD4+ T cells were isolated. The person acquired a PCR-confirmed SARS-CoV-2 infection between March and December 2020. Subjects were given two BNT162b2 or mRNA-1273 vaccine doses. Sequencing used immunoSEQ multiplex PCR; TCRdb keeps in-frame clones, though not all of them. The table has about 14,000 clones, around 82% seen once. The input for sequencing was CD4+ T cells from PBMCs cultured with SARS-CoV-2 spike peptides, taken after COVID-19 vaccination. These receptors all come from a human donor who had a prior SARS-CoV-2 infection.

The gene calls are TRBV5-4 and TRBJ2-5; TRBD1 matches at 7 bases. Trimming removed 5 bases from V and 5 bases from J; junction bases left unmatched: 6. In germline, CDR1 is SGHNT, CDR2 YYREEE (reference sequence). The CDR3 loop spans 13 amino acids. Here the CDR3 reads CASSSTGSETQYF. DNA for the CDR3: TGTGCCAGCAGTTCGACAGGGTCGGAGACCCAGTACTTC. Full variable domain (rest looked up from reference TRBV5-4 and TRBJ2-5): ETGVTQSPTHLIKTRGQQVTLRCSSQSGHNTVSWYQQALGQGPQFIFQYYREEENGRGNFPPRFSGLQFPNYSSELNVNALELDDSALYLCASSSTGSETQYFGPGTRLLVL.

V gene TRBV5-3 combines with J gene TRBJ2-2; D possibly corresponds to TRBD2 (6 bases). TRBV5-3 is identified as an open reading frame with a role that is uncertain. The CDR3 contains 17 residues. V was pared by 4 bases and J by 5 bases, with 21 bases between. The CDR3 DNA sequence: TGTGCCAGAAGCGAGGGTGGATCGAGACTAGTTACCGGGGAGCTGTTTTTT. It yields the protein CARSEGGSRLVTGELFF.

CDR3 loop: CASSSQGTIQETQYF. The CDR3 nucleotides are TGTGCCAGCAGTTCTCAAGGGACTATCCAAGAGACCCAGTACTTC. The chain carries TRBV7-2 and TRBJ2-5, with TRBD2 identical over 7 bases. V shed 6 bases, J shed 1 base, and the junction held 8 bases outside the gene matches. The CDR3 covers 15 residues. From germline, CDR1 is SGHTA and CDR2 FQGNSA.

This clone was picked up one time. The chain uses TRBV27 and TRBJ2-5, with D hard to call. Germline CDR1 and CDR2: MNHEY and SMNVEV (reference sequence). The CDR3 totals 13 residues. V was clipped by 0 bases and J by 2 bases, with 4 bases between them. This chain's CDR3 is CASSLSEQETQYF. CDR3 DNA sequence: TGTGCCAGCAGTTTATCAGAACAAGAGACCCAGTACTTC.

The gene calls are TRBV2 and TRBJ2-3; a possible D gene is TRBD1 (6 bases). Trimming removed 4 bases from V and 1 base from J, with 9 bases in between. This CDR3 is built from 14 residues. Looked up from germline, CDR1 is SNHLY and CDR2 is FYNNEI. The DNA of the CDR3 is TGTGCCAGCAGTGGACCAGGGGGCACAGATACGCAGTATTTT. Translated, it gives CASSGPGGTDTQYF.

CDR3 loop: CASSNRVSNEKLFF. In nucleotides, the CDR3 is TGTGCCAGCAGTAACAGGGTGTCTAATGAAAAACTGTTTTTT. The rearrangement links TRBV11-1 to TRBJ1-4; D may be TRBD1 (6 bases). The germline V gene has CDR1 SGHAT and CDR2 FQDESV (reference sequence). V lost 6 bases, J lost 3 bases, and 11 bases lay in between. The CDR3 totals 14 residues.

The V call is TRBV4-1, the J call TRBJ1-1, with 8 bases matching TRBD1. Germline values: CDR1 MGHRA, CDR2 YSYEKL. The ends lost 3 bases at V and 3 bases at J; junction bases unmatched: 3. This CDR3 comprises 14 residues. In DNA, the CDR3 is TGCGCCAGCAGCCACCGACAGGGGCACACTGAAGCTTTCTTT. This sequence encodes CASSHRQGHTEAFF.

The chain joins TRBV9 to TRBJ1-2; D call uncertain. The CDR3 is 15 amino acids. V lost 0 bases, J lost 0 bases, and 9 bases lay in between. Per germline, CDR1 SGDLS and CDR2 YYNGEE. The CDR3 loop is CASSVASRSNYGYTF. The CDR3 bases are TGTGCCAGCAGCGTAGCGTCCAGGTCTAACTATGGCTACACCTTC.

A single count supports this clone. The junction does not match germline at one end; this may be a read error. V gene TRBV6-1 combines with J gene TRBJ2-7, with unresolved D. CDR1 is MNHNS, CDR2 SASEGT, per germline. The CDR3 length is 12 residues. CDR3 sequence (DNA): TGTGCCAGCAGTGAATTAACGTCTACCACCCACTTC. It is translated as CASSELTSTTHF.

In DNA form, the CDR3 reads TGTGCCAGCAGCTTACGTGGCGGGAGGGTCTCCGAGCAGTACTTC. Translated: CASSLRGGRVSEQYF. The chain couples TRBV7-2 to TRBJ2-7; 9 bases line up with TRBD2. CDR1 and CDR2 from the germline V gene are SGHTA and FQGNSA. The CDR3 has 15 amino acids. Germline trimming cut 2 bases from V and 6 bases from J; bases unmatched to any gene: 8.

The V gene is TRBV19, the J gene TRBJ1-2, with D unclear. Germline assignment: CDR1 LNHDA and CDR2 SQIVND (reference sequence). Trimming left V 5 bases short and J 1 base short, with 11 bases between. There are 14 residues in the CDR3. The DNA of the CDR3 is TGTGCCAGTAGTCGGTTCGAGGATAACTATGGCTACACCTTC. Translated: CASSRFEDNYGYTF.

The chain uses TRBV29-1 and TRBJ2-3; D perhaps matches TRBD1 (5 bases). Germline loops: CDR1 SQVTM, CDR2 ANQGSEA. Deletions cut 3 bases from V and 0 bases from J, with 7 bases between. The CDR3 is 13 residues long. The CDR3 loop reads CSVDRGSTDTQYF. CDR3 in DNA: TGCAGCGTTGATAGGGGAAGCACAGATACGCAGTATTTT.

This clone was detected only once. The genes are TRBV19 and TRBJ2-5; a weak D match, TRBD2 (6 bases). Trimming cost V 5 bases and J 5 bases, with 18 bases left between them. This CDR3 comprises 15 residues. Germline values: CDR1 LNHDA, CDR2 SQIVND (reference sequence). The CDR3 sequence is CASSPRLVEQETQYF. CDR3 nucleotide sequence: TGTGCCAGTAGTCCCCGACTAGTCGAGCAGGAGACCCAGTACTTC.

The chain employs TRBV5-8 and TRBJ1-1, with a weak D call TRBD1 (6 bases). V lost 5 bases to trimming and J lost 0 bases, with 8 bases between them. CDR3 length: 13 residues. Germline lookup yields CDR1 SGHTS and CDR2 YDEGEE. The DNA of the CDR3 is TGTGCCAGCAGAACAGGGATGAACACTGAAGCTTTCTTT. Translating gives CASRTGMNTEAFF.

This sequence joins TRBV5-6 and TRBJ2-3; D not resolved. V lost 4 bases and J 0 bases, leaving 6 bases between the germline ends. The length of the CDR3 is 13 residues. Per the germline V gene, CDR1 is SGHDT and CDR2 is YYEEEE. For the CDR3, the DNA is TGTGCCAGCAGCCTGGGGAGCACAGATACGCAGTATTTT. Amino acids: CASSLGSTDTQYF. Using reference TRBV5-6 and TRBJ2-3 for the parts outside the CDR3, the full variable domain is DAGVTQSPTHLIKTRGQQVTLRCSPKSGHDTVSWYQQALGQGPQFIFQYYEEEERQRGNFPDRFSGHQFPNYSSELNVNALLLGDSALYLCASSLGSTDTQYFGPGTRLTVL.

This clone was seen more than once but under ten times. The chain carries TRBV5-6 and TRBJ2-1; TRBD2 matches 8 bases. Trimming cost V 5 bases and J 4 bases; bases outside gene matches: 14. CDR1 SGHDT and CDR2 YYEEEE come from the germline V gene. CDR3 length: 17 amino acids. This CDR3 reads CASRENRGGRTYNEQFF. CDR3 bases: TGTGCCAGCAGGGAGAACCGCGGGGGGCGGACTTACAATGAGCAGTTCTTC.

This clone qualifies as medium-sized. This chain links TRBV5-6 with TRBJ1-2; perhaps TRBD1 as D (5 bases). V lost 6 bases and J 13 bases, leaving 19 bases between the germline ends. Germline V gene sequence: CDR1 SGHDT, CDR2 YYEEEE. CDR3 length equals 12 residues. The CDR3, as DNA: TGTGCCAGCACCGAATCTACAGGACACGGCACCTTC. Protein product: CASTESTGHGTF.

This chain links TRBV19 with TRBJ2-5, with D perhaps matching TRBD2 (5 bases). Trimming pared 5 bases from V and 2 bases from J, leaving 6 bases between. This CDR3 comprises 12 residues. Germline loops: CDR1 LNHDA, CDR2 SQIVND (reference sequence). The CDR3 nucleotides read TGTGCCAGTAGTGGACTTCAAGAGACCCAGTACTTC. This sequence encodes CASSGLQETQYF.

This chain joins TRBV19 and TRBJ2-1, with 9 positions matching TRBD1. From germline, CDR1 is LNHDA and CDR2 SQIVND (reference sequence). CDR3 length equals 19 residues. Trimming removed 3 bases from V and 4 bases from J; junction bases left unmatched: 16. The CDR3 region is CASSMGRFFSGQGYNEQFF. Written as DNA, the CDR3 is TGTGCCAGTAGTATGGGGAGGTTTTTCTCGGGACAGGGATACAATGAGCAGTTCTTC.

The chain combines TRBV30 with TRBJ2-7, with D possibly matching TRBD2 (6 bases). V was pared by 8 bases and J by 2 bases, with 19 bases between. The CDR3 runs to 14 residues. CDR1 and CDR2 from the germline V gene are GTSNPN and SVGIG (reference sequence). The chain's CDR3 is CAHGAGGKTYEQYF. Written as DNA, the CDR3 is TGTGCCCATGGAGCAGGCGGGAAGACCTACGAGCAGTACTTC.